These 18 T cell receptor beta chains originate from one sample sequenced in a study of CXCR3-negative and CXCR3-positive naive CD8 T cells. Study findings and constraints: The study found more hydrophobic TRB CDR3s in CXCR3-positive naive cells than in CXCR3-negative naive cells.

Which antigens these TCRs recognize remains unknown. UMI-tagged TRB cDNA libraries were built via 5' RACE. TCRdb re-called the 5' RACE reads and catalogs CDR3 proteins one per entry, DNA excluded. The sample table sets out about 140,000 distinct CDR3 sequences. What was sequenced was naive CXCR3+ CD8+ T cells from blood. Sample subset: CD45RO-CCR7+CD27+CD95- naive CD8+ T cells expressing CXCR3 (TNR3+). The receptor source for this set is a human donor in good health. Some clones in this sample may be carry-over from other donors' samples.

The chain joins TRBV6-5 to TRBJ1-4. CDR3 length: 11 amino acids. The germline V gene has CDR1 MNHEY and CDR2 SVGAGI. The CDR3 region is CASSLGEKLFF.

The chain combines TRBV12-3 or TRBV12-4 with TRBJ2-7; TCRdb picks TRBD1, but there is no DNA to check that call. This CDR3 contains 13 residues. CDR3 sequence reads: CASSFGGKEEQYF.

The J gene is TRBJ2-1, the V gene TRBV7-8; the TRBD2 assignment by TCRdb is unverifiable without DNA. Germline V CDR1 and CDR2: SGHVS, FQNEAQ. This CDR3 has 15 amino acids. The CDR3 sequence is CASSLKLEAYNEQFF.

The chain is built from TRBV7-9 and TRBJ2-7; TCRdb calls TRBD1, which cannot be checked without DNA. The CDR3 runs to 14 residues. Germline values: CDR1 SEHNR, CDR2 FQNEAQ (reference sequence). The CDR3 sequence is CASRTGTETYEQYF.

The chain joins TRBV7-2 to TRBJ1-1; TCRdb outputs TRBD1, but without DNA this stays unchecked. The CDR3 sequence is 17 residues long. Germline V gene data show CDR1 as SGHTA and CDR2 as FQGNSA. This CDR3 is CASSPSGSWGVWTEAFF.

The chain is built from TRBV29-1 and TRBJ2-1; lacking DNA, the TRBD1 call made by TCRdb goes unchecked. The CDR3 has 16 residues. The germline CDR1 and CDR2 sequences are SQVTM and ANQGSEA. CDR3 loop: CSVEGTVASSYNEQFF.

This chain connects TRBV7-6 to TRBJ2-2; TCRdb outputs TRBD2, but without DNA this stays unchecked. Germline CDR1 is SGHVS and CDR2 is FNYEAQ. The CDR3 consists of 18 residues. CDR3 loop: CASSLLLASGVNTGELFF. The variable domain in full, with the rest retrieved from reference TRBV7-6 and TRBJ2-2, is GAGVSQSPRYKVTKRGQDVALRCDPISGHVSLYWYRQALGQGPEFLTYFNYEAQQDKSGLPNDRFSAERPEGSISTLTIQRTEQRDSAMYRCASSLLLASGVNTGELFFGEGSRLTVL.

V gene TRBV29-1 combines with J gene TRBJ2-1; TCRdb's assignment of TRBD2 cannot be checked, as there is no DNA. Germline V gene data show CDR1 as SQVTM and CDR2 as ANQGSEA. This CDR3 comprises 12 residues. CDR3 sequence: CSVESSGVVQFF.

The chain recombines TRBV4-3 with TRBJ1-6. The CDR3 totals 14 residues. Looked up from germline, CDR1 is LGHNA and CDR2 is YSLEER. This CDR3 is CASSRESYNSPLHF.

The chain combines TRBV13 with TRBJ2-5; TCRdb's assignment of TRBD2 cannot be checked, as there is no DNA. This CDR3 is 15 amino acids long. Germline V gene lookup returns CDR1 PRHDT and CDR2 FYEKMQ (reference sequence). The CDR3 spells CASSSGEGLAETQYF. The full variable domain, completed using reference TRBV13 and TRBJ2-5, is AAGVIQSPRHLIKEKRETATLKCYPIPRHDTVYWYQQGPGQDPQFLISFYEKMQSDKGSIPDRFSAQQFSDYHSELNMSSLELGDSALYFCASSSGEGLAETQYFGPGTRLLVL.

The rearrangement links TRBV4-1 to TRBJ1-5. In germline, CDR1 is MGHRA, CDR2 YSYEKL. The CDR3 is 13 residues long. CDR3 sequence reads: CASSQDWGQPQHF.

The chain uses TRBV6-5 and TRBJ2-7; TCRdb's D gene call, TRBD1, goes unchecked for lack of DNA. Germline-derived CDR1 and CDR2 are MNHEY and SVGAGI. The CDR3 length is 14 residues. The CDR3 loop is CASSYNGRGYEQYF.

The chain carries TRBV30 and TRBJ2-6; the TRBD1 assignment by TCRdb is unverifiable without DNA. The CDR3 spans 15 residues. Germline V lookup: CDR1 GTSNPN, CDR2 SVGIG (reference sequence). This CDR3 reads CASPRVPSGANVLTF.

The chain recombines TRBV29-1 with TRBJ2-7. The CDR3 runs to 12 residues. CDR1 SQVTM and CDR2 ANQGSEA come from the germline V gene. CDR3 sequence reads: CSVSDSSYEQYF.

The chain recombines TRBV12-3 or TRBV12-4 with TRBJ1-4; there is no DNA to check the TCRdb D call of TRBD1. This CDR3 contains 16 residues. CDR3: CASSSNPRGGEEKLFF.

This chain joins TRBV27 and TRBJ1-4; TCRdb designates TRBD1, a call that cannot be tested without DNA. Per germline, CDR1 MNHEY and CDR2 SMNVEV (reference sequence). The CDR3 contains 15 residues. The CDR3 loop is CASSLSRTGDEKLFF.

The genes are TRBV7-9 and TRBJ1-1; the D gene TCRdb calls, TRBD1, cannot be checked with no DNA. This CDR3 is built from 14 residues. From germline, CDR1 is SEHNR and CDR2 FQNEAQ (reference sequence). The chain's CDR3 is CASSAPGEGPEAFF.

CDR3 amino acids: CASSQDEREAFF. This rearrangement joins TRBV4-3 to TRBJ1-1. The germline V gene has CDR1 LGHNA and CDR2 YSLEER. This CDR3 region has 12 residues.